This T cell receptor (beta chain) was captured in a study of CD8 T cells in ankylosing spondylitis. Study-wide findings and caveats: One TCR beta motif, made up of eight highly homologous variants, appeared characteristic of ankylosing spondylitis blood.

Making the TCR beta libraries involved quantitative 5'-RACE with molecular barcodes. TCRdb re-called the 5' RACE reads through MiXCR, storing one row per CDR3 protein. Of a few hundred thousand distinct CDR3 sequences detected, around 24% appear once; the ten largest clones hold about 16%. Points on this clonotype: The antigen is not known.

Input material: blood, either unsorted or a sorted T cell fraction (not recorded which). The TCR was taken from a male donor with ankylosing spondylitis.

This chain's CDR3 is CASSRYGTRGDEQYF. CDR3 nucleotide sequence: TGTGCCAGCAGCCGTTACGGGACTAGAGGCGACGAGCAGTACTTC. This chain connects TRBV3-1 to TRBJ2-7; 8 bases match TRBD2. Unmatched junction bases numbered 10, after V lost 4 bases and J lost 5 bases. The CDR3 contains 15 residues. Germline loops: CDR1 LGHDT, CDR2 YNNKEL (reference sequence).